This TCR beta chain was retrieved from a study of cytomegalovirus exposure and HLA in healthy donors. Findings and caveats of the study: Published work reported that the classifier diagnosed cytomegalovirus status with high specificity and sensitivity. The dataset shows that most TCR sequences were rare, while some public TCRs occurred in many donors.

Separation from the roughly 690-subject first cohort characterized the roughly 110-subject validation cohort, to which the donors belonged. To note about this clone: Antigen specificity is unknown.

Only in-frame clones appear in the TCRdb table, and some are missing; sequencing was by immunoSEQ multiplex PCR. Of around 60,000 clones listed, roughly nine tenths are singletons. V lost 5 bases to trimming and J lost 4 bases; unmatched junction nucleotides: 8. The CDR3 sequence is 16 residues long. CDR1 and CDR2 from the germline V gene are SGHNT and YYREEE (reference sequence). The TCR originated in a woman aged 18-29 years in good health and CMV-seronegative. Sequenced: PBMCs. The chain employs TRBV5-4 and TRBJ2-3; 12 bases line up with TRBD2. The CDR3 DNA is TGTGCCAGCAGTTCCCCCGCTAGCGGGAGGGCAGATACGCAGTATTTT. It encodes CASSSPASGRADTQYF. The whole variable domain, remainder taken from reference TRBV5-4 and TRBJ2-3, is ETGVTQSPTHLIKTRGQQVTLRCSSQSGHNTVSWYQQALGQGPQFIFQYYREEENGRGNFPPRFSGLQFPNYSSELNVNALELDDSALYLCASSSPASGRADTQYFGPGTRLTVL.